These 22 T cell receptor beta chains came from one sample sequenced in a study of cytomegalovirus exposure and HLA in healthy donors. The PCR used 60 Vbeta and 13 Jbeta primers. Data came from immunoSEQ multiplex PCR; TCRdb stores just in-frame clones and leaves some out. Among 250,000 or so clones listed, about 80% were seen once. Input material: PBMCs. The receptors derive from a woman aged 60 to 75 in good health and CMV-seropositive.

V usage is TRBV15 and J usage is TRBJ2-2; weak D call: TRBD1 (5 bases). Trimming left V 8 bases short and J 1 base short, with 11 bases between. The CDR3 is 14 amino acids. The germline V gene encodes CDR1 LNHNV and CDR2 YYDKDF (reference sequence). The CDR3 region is CATPGPENTGELFF. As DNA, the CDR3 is TGTGCCACCCCAGGGCCAGAGAACACCGGGGAGCTGTTTTTT. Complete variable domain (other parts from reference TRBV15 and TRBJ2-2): DAMVIQNPRYQVTQFGKPVTLSCSQTLNHNVMYWYQQKSSQAPKLLFHYYDKDFNNEADTPDNFQSRRPNTSFCFLDIRSPGLGDTAMYLCATPGPENTGELFFGEGSRLTVL.

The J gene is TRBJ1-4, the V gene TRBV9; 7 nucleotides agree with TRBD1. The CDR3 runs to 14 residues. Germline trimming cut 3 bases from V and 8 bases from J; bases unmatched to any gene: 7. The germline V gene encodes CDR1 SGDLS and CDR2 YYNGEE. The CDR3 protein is CASSERQGREKLFF. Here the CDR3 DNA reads TGTGCCAGCAGCGAACGACAGGGCCGGGAAAAACTGTTTTTT.

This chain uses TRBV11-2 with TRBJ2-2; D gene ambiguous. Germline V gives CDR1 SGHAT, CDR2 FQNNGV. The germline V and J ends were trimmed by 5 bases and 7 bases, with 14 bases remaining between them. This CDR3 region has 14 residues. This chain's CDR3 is CASSLRTTVGELFF. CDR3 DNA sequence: TGTGCCAGCAGCCTACGTACCACAGTCGGGGAGCTGTTTTTT.

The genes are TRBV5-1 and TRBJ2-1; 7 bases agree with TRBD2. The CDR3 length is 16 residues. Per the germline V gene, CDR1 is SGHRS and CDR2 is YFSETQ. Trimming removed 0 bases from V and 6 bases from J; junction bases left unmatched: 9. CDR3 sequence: CASSLGLAPSPNEQFF. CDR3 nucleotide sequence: TGCGCCAGCAGCTTGGGACTAGCCCCCTCCCCCAATGAGCAGTTCTTC. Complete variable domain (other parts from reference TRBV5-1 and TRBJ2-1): KAGVTQTPRYLIKTRGQQVTLSCSPISGHRSVSWYQQTPGQGLQFLFEYFSETQRNKGNFPGRFSGRQFSNSRSEMNVSTLELGDSALYLCASSLGLAPSPNEQFFGPGTRLTVL.

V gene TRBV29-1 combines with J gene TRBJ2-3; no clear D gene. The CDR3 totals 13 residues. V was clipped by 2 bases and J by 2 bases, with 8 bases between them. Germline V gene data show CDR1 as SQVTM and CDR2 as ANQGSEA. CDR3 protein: CSVESGPTDTQYF. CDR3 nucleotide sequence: TGCAGCGTTGAAAGTGGCCCCACAGATACGCAGTATTTT.

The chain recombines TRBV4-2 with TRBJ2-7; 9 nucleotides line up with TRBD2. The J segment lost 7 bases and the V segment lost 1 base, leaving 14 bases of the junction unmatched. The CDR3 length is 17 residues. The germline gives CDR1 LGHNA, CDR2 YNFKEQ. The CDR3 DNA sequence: TGTGCCAGCAGCCAAGTGCCCAGGTTAGCGGGGGCGGAAGAGCAGTACTTC. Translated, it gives CASSQVPRLAGAEEQYF.

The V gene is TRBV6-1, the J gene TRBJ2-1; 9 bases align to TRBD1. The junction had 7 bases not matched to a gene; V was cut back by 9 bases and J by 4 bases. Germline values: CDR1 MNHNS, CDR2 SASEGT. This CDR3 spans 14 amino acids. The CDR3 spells CASTGTGRYNEQFF. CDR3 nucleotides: TGTGCCAGTACCGGGACAGGGAGGTACAATGAGCAGTTCTTC.

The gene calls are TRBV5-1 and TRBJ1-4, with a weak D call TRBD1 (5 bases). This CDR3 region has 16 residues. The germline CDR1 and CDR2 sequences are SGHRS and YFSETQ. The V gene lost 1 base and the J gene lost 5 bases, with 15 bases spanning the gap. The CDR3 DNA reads TGCGCCAGCAGCTTGATGGGGCAGGCCGAAAATGAAAAACTGTTTTTT. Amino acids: CASSLMGQAENEKLFF.

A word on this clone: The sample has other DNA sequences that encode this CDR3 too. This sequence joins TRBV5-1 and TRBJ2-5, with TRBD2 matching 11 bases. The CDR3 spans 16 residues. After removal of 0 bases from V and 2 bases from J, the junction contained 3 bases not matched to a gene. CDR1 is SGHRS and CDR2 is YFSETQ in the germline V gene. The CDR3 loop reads CASSLGLAGTQETQYF. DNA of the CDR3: TGCGCCAGCAGCTTGGGACTAGCGGGAACACAAGAGACCCAGTACTTC. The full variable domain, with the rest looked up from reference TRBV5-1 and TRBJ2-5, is KAGVTQTPRYLIKTRGQQVTLSCSPISGHRSVSWYQQTPGQGLQFLFEYFSETQRNKGNFPGRFSGRQFSNSRSEMNVSTLELGDSALYLCASSLGLAGTQETQYFGPGTRLLVL.

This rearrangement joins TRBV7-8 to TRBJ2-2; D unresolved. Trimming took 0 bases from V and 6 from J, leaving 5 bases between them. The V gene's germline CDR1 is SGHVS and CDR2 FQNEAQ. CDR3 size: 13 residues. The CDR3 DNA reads TGTGCCAGCAGCTTAGCGCGTTCCGGGGAGCTGTTTTTT. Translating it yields CASSLARSGELFF.

This chain's CDR3 is CASSSGTKTPFYGYTF. CDR3 bases: TGTGCCAGCAGTTCCGGGACAAAGACCCCCTTCTATGGCTACACCTTC. The chain couples TRBV7-3 to TRBJ1-2, with D possibly TRBD1 on 6 matching bases. This CDR3 spans 16 amino acids. V dropped 6 bases and J dropped 4 bases, with 21 bases sitting between them. CDR1 SGHTA and CDR2 FQGTGA come from the germline V gene.

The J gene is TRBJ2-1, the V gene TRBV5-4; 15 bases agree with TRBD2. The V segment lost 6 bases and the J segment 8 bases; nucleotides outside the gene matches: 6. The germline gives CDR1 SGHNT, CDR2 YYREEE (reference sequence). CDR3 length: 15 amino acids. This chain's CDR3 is CASTSGLAGGDEQFF. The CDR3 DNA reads TGTGCCAGCACCTCGGGACTAGCGGGAGGCGATGAGCAGTTCTTC.

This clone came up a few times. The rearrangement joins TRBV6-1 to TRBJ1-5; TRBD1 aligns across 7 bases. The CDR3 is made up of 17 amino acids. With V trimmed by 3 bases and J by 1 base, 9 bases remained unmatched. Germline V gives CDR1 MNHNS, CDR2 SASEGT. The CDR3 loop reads CASSETSTGRSNQPQHF. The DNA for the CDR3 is TGTGCCAGCAGTGAGACCTCGACAGGGCGGAGCAATCAGCCCCAGCATTTT.

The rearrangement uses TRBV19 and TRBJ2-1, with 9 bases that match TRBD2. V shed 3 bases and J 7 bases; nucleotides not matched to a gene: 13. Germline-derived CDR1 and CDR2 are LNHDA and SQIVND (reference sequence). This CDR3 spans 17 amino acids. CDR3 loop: CASSIATSLAGRNEQFF. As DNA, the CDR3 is TGTGCCAGTAGTATCGCAACGAGTCTAGCGGGACGTAATGAGCAGTTCTTC.

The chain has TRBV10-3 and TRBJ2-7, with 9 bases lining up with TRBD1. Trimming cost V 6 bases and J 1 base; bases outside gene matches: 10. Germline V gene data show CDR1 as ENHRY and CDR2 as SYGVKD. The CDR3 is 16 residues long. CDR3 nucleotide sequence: TGTGCCATCAGGGCTTCGGGACAGGGCCATTCCTACGAGCAGTACTTC. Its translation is CAIRASGQGHSYEQYF.

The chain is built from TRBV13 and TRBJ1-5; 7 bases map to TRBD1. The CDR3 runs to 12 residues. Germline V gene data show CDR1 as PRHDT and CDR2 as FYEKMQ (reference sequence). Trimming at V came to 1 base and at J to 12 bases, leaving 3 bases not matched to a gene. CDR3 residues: CASSLAQGVQHF. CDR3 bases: TGTGCCAGCAGCTTAGCTCAGGGGGTCCAGCATTTT.

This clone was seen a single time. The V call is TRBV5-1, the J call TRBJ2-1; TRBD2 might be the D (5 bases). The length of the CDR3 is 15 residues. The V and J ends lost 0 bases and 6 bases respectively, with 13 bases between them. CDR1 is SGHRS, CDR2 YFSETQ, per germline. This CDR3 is CASSLGESGGNEQFF. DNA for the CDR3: TGCGCCAGCAGCTTGGGCGAGTCAGGAGGCAATGAGCAGTTCTTC. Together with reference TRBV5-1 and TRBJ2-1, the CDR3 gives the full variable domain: KAGVTQTPRYLIKTRGQQVTLSCSPISGHRSVSWYQQTPGQGLQFLFEYFSETQRNKGNFPGRFSGRQFSNSRSEMNVSTLELGDSALYLCASSLGESGGNEQFFGPGTRLTVL.

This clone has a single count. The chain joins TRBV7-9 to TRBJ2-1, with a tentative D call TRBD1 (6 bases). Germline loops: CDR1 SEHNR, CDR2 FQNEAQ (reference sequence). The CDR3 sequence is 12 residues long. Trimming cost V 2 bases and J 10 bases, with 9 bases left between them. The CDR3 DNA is TGTGCCAGCAGCTTACAGGGGTGGGAGCAGTTCTTC. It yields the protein CASSLQGWEQFF.

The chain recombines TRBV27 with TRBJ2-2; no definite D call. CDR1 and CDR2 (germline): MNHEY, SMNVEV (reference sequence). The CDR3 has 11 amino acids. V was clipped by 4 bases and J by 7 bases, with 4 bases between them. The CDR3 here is CASSSGGELFF. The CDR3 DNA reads TGTGCCAGCAGTTCGGGCGGGGAGCTGTTTTTT.

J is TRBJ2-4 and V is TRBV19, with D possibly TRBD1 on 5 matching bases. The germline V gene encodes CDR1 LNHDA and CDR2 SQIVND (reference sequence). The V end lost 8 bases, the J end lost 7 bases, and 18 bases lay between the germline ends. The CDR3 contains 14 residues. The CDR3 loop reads CASSPPRQHNIQYF. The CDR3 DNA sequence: TGTGCCAGTTCCCCCCCTCGACAGCATAACATTCAGTACTTC.

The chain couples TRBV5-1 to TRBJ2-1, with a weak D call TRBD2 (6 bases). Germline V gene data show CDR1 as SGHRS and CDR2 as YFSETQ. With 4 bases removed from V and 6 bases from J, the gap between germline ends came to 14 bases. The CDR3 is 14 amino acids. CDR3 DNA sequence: TGCGCCAGCAGCCCAGCTAGCGTCACCAATGAGCAGTTCTTC. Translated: CASSPASVTNEQFF.

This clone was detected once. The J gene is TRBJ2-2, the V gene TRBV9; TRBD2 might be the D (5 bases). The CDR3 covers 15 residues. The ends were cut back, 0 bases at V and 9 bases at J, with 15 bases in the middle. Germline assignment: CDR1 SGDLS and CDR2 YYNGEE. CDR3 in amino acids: CASSVGSGGSRELFF. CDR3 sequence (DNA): TGTGCCAGCAGCGTAGGGAGCGGTGGATCCAGGGAGCTGTTTTTT.